This T cell receptor beta chain was captured by sequencing in a study of blood T cell repertoires in COVID-19. About the study: Sample material is recorded as cDNA or gDNA derived from T cells, B-cell-depleted T cells, or PBMCs.

The CDR3 runs to 16 residues. Losses at the gene ends were 1 base for V and 5 bases for J; bases not matched to a gene: 6. Germline V gene sequence: CDR1 SGHAT, CDR2 FQNNGV. Libraries were prepared by immunoSEQ multiplex PCR; TCRdb keeps only in-frame clonotypes and omits some of them. The table lists 200,000 to 250,000 clones, 65% to 90% of them singletons. This clone was seen just once. The chain links TRBV11-2 to TRBJ2-1; 9 bases line up with TRBD1. Input material: PBMCs or T cells enriched from blood (not recorded which). This receptor was identified in a middle-aged man who had recovered from COVID-19. The CDR3 is CASSLGPGQGNNEQFF. CDR3 DNA sequence: TGTGCCAGCAGCTTAGGGCCGGGACAGGGCAACAATGAGCAGTTCTTC.